One and the same sample provided the 27 T cell receptor beta chains below, sequenced in a study of blood T cell repertoires in COVID-19. Assay: immunoSEQ multiplex PCR; the TCRdb copy retains only in-frame clones and omits some. The sample records 250,000 to 350,000 clones, over 85% being singletons. Sample: PBMCs or T cells enriched from blood (not recorded which). The receptors derive from a man in his 60s who had recovered from COVID-19.

The rearrangement uses TRBV4-1 and TRBJ2-3, with 8 bases fitting TRBD2. Trimming at V came to 3 bases and at J to 0 bases, leaving 5 bases not matched to a gene. In germline, CDR1 is MGHRA, CDR2 YSYEKL. This CDR3 has 16 amino acids. CDR3 nucleotides: TGCGCCAGCAGCCACGGGGGACTAGAGAGCACAGATACGCAGTATTTT. It is translated as CASSHGGLESTDTQYF.

The V call is TRBV4-3, the J call TRBJ2-7, with TRBD1 matching 11 bases. Germline CDR1 LGHNA, CDR2 YSLEER. The CDR3 is 16 residues long. V gave up 0 bases and J gave up 3 bases; unmatched junction bases: 4. The CDR3 DNA reads as TGCGCCAGCAGCCAAGATCGGGGACAGGGGGTCTACGAGCAGTACTTC. This codes for CASSQDRGQGVYEQYF.

The genes are TRBV27 and TRBJ2-3, with D perhaps TRBD1 (7 bases). This CDR3 is built from 15 residues. Per the germline V gene, CDR1 is MNHEY and CDR2 is SMNVEV (reference sequence). V shed 7 bases and J shed 0 bases, with 14 bases lying between them. CDR3 sequence: CASMEGTASTDTQYF. In DNA form, the CDR3 reads TGTGCCAGCATGGAGGGGACAGCTAGCACAGATACGCAGTATTTT.

A note on this clone: Other DNA sequences from this sample encode an identical CDR3 as well. The chain links TRBV29-1 to TRBJ2-5; D possibly corresponds to TRBD2 (5 bases). CDR3 size: 11 residues. In germline, CDR1 is SQVTM, CDR2 ANQGSEA. V was shortened by 5 bases and J by 4 bases, with 8 bases between the two germline ends. The CDR3 region is CSVLRGETQYF. For the CDR3, the DNA is TGCAGCGTTTTACGGGGAGAGACCCAGTACTTC.

This chain joins TRBV28 and TRBJ2-7; 10 bases fit TRBD1. The CDR3 spans 15 residues. Germline trimming cut 2 bases from V and 3 bases from J; bases unmatched to any gene: 4. Looked up from germline, CDR1 is MDHEN and CDR2 is SYDVKM. CDR3 sequence reads: CASSLPGQGFYEQYF. For the CDR3, the DNA is TGTGCCAGCAGTTTACCGGGACAGGGGTTCTACGAGCAGTACTTC. The full variable domain, its missing parts supplied by reference TRBV28 and TRBJ2-7, is DVKVTQSSRYLVKRTGEKVFLECVQDMDHENMFWYRQDPGLGLRLIYFSYDVKMKEKGDIPEGYSVSREKKERFSLILESASTNQTSMYLCASSLPGQGFYEQYFGPGTRLTVT.

J is TRBJ1-2 and V is TRBV5-6, with TRBD1 matching 10 bases. Germline CDR1 and CDR2: SGHDT and YYEEEE. The CDR3 loop spans 13 amino acids. The V segment lost 4 bases and the J segment 5 bases; nucleotides outside the gene matches: 2. The CDR3, as DNA: TGTGCCAGCAGCGGACAGGGGGAATATGGCTACACCTTC. It translates to CASSGQGEYGYTF.

CDR3: CASSLTPRGGSPLHF. CDR3 bases: TGTGCCAGCAGCTTAACCCCTAGGGGAGGTTCACCCCTCCACTTT. V and J are TRBV7-3 and TRBJ1-6, with a possible D match to TRBD1 (5 bases). Germline CDR1 reads SGHTA; CDR2 reads FQGTGA. The CDR3 length is 15 residues. V lost 0 bases and J 9 bases, leaving 12 bases between the germline ends.

In this sample, this clone turned up once. This chain links TRBV15 with TRBJ1-3; 10 bases align to TRBD1. The CDR3 is 16 residues long. V was pared by 4 bases and J by 2 bases, with 5 bases of the junction left unmatched. Looked up from germline, CDR1 is LNHNV and CDR2 is YYDKDF (reference sequence). Written as DNA, the CDR3 is TGTGCCACCAGCACAAGACAGGGGGCGGCTGGAAACACCATATATTTT. Translated, it gives CATSTRQGAAGNTIYF.

The gene calls are TRBV7-2 and TRBJ2-1; 8 bases map to TRBD1. V dropped 7 bases and J dropped 8; count of bases not matched to a gene: 10. This CDR3 comprises 14 residues. CDR1 is SGHTA and CDR2 is FQGNSA in the germline V gene. The CDR3 protein is CASKTGAATDEQFF. The CDR3 nucleotides read TGTGCCAGCAAGACAGGGGCGGCGACGGATGAGCAGTTCTTC. The full variable domain, completed using reference TRBV7-2 and TRBJ2-1, is GAGVSQSPSNKVTEKGKDVELRCDPISGHTALYWYRQSLGQGLEFLIYFQGNSAPDKSGLPSDRFSAERTGGSVSTLTIQRTQQEDSAVYLCASKTGAATDEQFFGPGTRLTVL.

The chain couples TRBV20-1 to TRBJ2-2, with 8 bases aligning to TRBD2. CDR1 is DFQATT, CDR2 SNEGSKA, per germline (reference sequence). J was trimmed by 6 bases and V by 3 bases; bases with no gene match: 6. The length of the CDR3 is 14 residues. CDR3 region: CSASPGGPSGELFF. As DNA, the CDR3 is TGCAGTGCTAGTCCGGGGGGGCCCTCCGGGGAGCTGTTTTTT.

This chain connects TRBV24-1 to TRBJ2-1, with D perhaps matching TRBD2 (5 bases). The germline gives CDR1 KGHDR, CDR2 SFDVKD. Between the trimmed V and J ends, which lost 4 bases and 6 bases, there was a span of 12 bases. The CDR3 has 14 amino acids. CDR3 protein: CATSDKLAINEQFF. The CDR3 DNA sequence: TGTGCCACCAGTGACAAGCTAGCAATCAATGAGCAGTTCTTC.

The chain employs TRBV3-1 (or the pseudogene TRBV3-2) and TRBJ1-4; D ambiguous. Trimming took off 1 base at V and 4 bases at J, with 10 bases between the two ends. The germline V gene encodes CDR1 LGHDT and CDR2 YNNKEL (reference sequence). This CDR3 has 15 residues. The CDR3 bases are TGTGCCAGCAGCCAAGCTAGCAGGATTAATGAAAAACTGTTTTTT. It specifies CASSQASRINEKLFF.

The CDR3 nucleotides are TGTGCCAGCAGCCGAAACCCGAGGACTGATACGGAGAGGTCCCAGTACTTC. The encoded protein is CASSRNPRTDTERSQYF. The chain links TRBV7-8 to TRBJ2-5; D might be TRBD2 (5 bases). The ends were cut back, 5 bases at V and 9 bases at J, with 28 bases in the middle. The CDR3 has 17 residues. Germline CDR1 reads SGHVS; CDR2 reads FQNEAQ.

This clone is a singleton in its sample. The rearrangement links TRBV6-5 to TRBJ1-2, with 7 bases that match TRBD1. CDR3 length: 15 residues. Germline trimming cut 4 bases from V and 2 bases from J; bases unmatched to any gene: 7. The germline gives CDR1 MNHEY, CDR2 SVGAGI. CDR3 loop: CASSSPTGTNYGYTF. The CDR3 DNA follows: TGTGCCAGCAGTTCTCCGACAGGGACCAACTATGGCTACACCTTC.

This clone has only one observation. This sequence joins TRBV2 and TRBJ1-3; TRBD1 might be the D (5 bases). V was cut by 8 bases and J by 2 bases, with 13 bases left in between. This CDR3 comprises 14 residues. CDR1 and CDR2 from the germline V gene are SNHLY and FYNNEI. The CDR3 protein is CASRWTKAGNTIYF. The CDR3 coding sequence is TGTGCCAGCCGCTGGACAAAGGCTGGAAACACCATATATTTT. Full variable domain (remainder filled in from reference TRBV2 and TRBJ1-3): EPEVTQTPSHQVTQMGQEVILRCVPISNHLYFYWYRQILGQKVEFLVSFYNNEISEKSEIFDDQFSVERPDGSNFTLKIRSTKLEDSAMYFCASRWTKAGNTIYFGEGSWLTVV.

CDR3 coding DNA: TGCGCCAGCAGCCAAGATCGGTCCCGAGGATCACCCCTCCACTTT. Its translation is CASSQDRSRGSPLHF. V and J are TRBV4-3 and TRBJ1-6; no reliable D call. The V gene's germline CDR1 is LGHNA and CDR2 YSLEER. V was pared by 0 bases and J by 10 bases, with 13 bases between. The CDR3 is 15 residues long.

V usage is TRBV5-4 and J usage is TRBJ2-1, with TRBD2 as a possible D gene (7 bases). The CDR3 runs 16 residues. V lost 3 bases and J lost 8, with 21 bases in between. Per germline, CDR1 SGHNT and CDR2 YYREEE (reference sequence). CDR3 sequence: CASSWGGSSSPYEQFF. CDR3 DNA sequence: TGTGCCAGCAGCTGGGGGGGCTCTTCGTCTCCTTATGAGCAGTTCTTC.

The rearrangement uses TRBV10-3 and TRBJ1-2; D uncertain. CDR1 and CDR2 (germline): ENHRY, SYGVKD. Trimming removed 0 bases at V and 6 bases at J, with 11 bases between. This CDR3 has 14 residues. The CDR3 DNA reads as TGTGCCATCAGTGAGTCCGCCAGTGTTGATGGCTACACCTTC. As protein: CAISESASVDGYTF.

V usage is TRBV4-1 and J usage is TRBJ2-5; TRBD2 matches at 9 bases. CDR1 is MGHRA, CDR2 YSYEKL, per germline. The CDR3 length is 17 residues. V was pared by 1 base and J by 4 bases, with 10 bases of the junction left unmatched. The CDR3 coding sequence is TGCGCCAGCAGCCAAGGTGAAGCGGGAGGTATCCGAGAGACCCAGTACTTC. Its protein is CASSQGEAGGIRETQYF.

V usage is TRBV3-1 (or the pseudogene TRBV3-2) and J usage is TRBJ1-5, with TRBD1 as a possible D gene (6 bases). Per the germline V gene, CDR1 is LGHDT and CDR2 is YNNKEL (reference sequence). The CDR3 runs 13 residues. Between the trimmed V and J ends, which lost 5 bases and 7 bases, there was a span of 12 bases. Written as DNA, the CDR3 is TGTGCCAGCAGCACAGGGCTGGGACAGCCCCAGCATTTT. It yields the protein CASSTGLGQPQHF.

This rearrangement joins TRBV5-5 to TRBJ2-4; TRBD1 is a possible D gene (5 bases). Germline values: CDR1 SGHKS, CDR2 YYEKEE (reference sequence). V lost 0 bases and J lost 10, with 11 bases in between. The CDR3 covers 13 residues. The CDR3 region is CASSLVLRQIQYF. Here the CDR3 DNA reads TGTGCCAGCAGCTTGGTTTTACGACAGATTCAGTACTTC. The variable domain in full, with the rest retrieved from reference TRBV5-5 and TRBJ2-4, is DAGVTQSPTHLIKTRGQQVTLRCSPISGHKSVSWYQQVLGQGPQFIFQYYEKEERGRGNFPDRFSARQFPNYSSELNVNALLLGDSALYLCASSLVLRQIQYFGAGTRLSVL.

Written as DNA, the CDR3 is TGTGCCAGCAGCTTGGGGCCGGAGAGCTCCTACAATGAGCAGTTCTTC. The encoded protein is CASSLGPESSYNEQFF. The chain couples TRBV5-5 to TRBJ2-1, with no clear D. Trimming removed 0 bases from V and 0 bases from J, with 10 bases in between. This CDR3 contains 16 residues. Germline loops: CDR1 SGHKS, CDR2 YYEKEE (reference sequence).

The chain joins TRBV7-9 to TRBJ2-7; the D gene is possibly TRBD1 (5 bases). Trimming removed 5 bases at V and 1 base at J, with 9 bases between. The CDR3 totals 13 residues. Germline CDR1 and CDR2: SEHNR and FQNEAQ (reference sequence). Written as DNA, the CDR3 is TGTGCCAGCAGCCCCGACAGTTCCTACGAGCAGTACTTC. It translates to CASSPDSSYEQYF. Combining the CDR3 with reference TRBV7-9 and TRBJ2-7 gives the whole variable domain DTGVSQNPRHKITKRGQNVTFRCDPISEHNRLYWYRQTLGQGPEFLTYFQNEAQLEKSRLLSDRFSAERPKGSFSTLEIQRTEQGDSAMYLCASSPDSSYEQYFGPGTRLTVT.

The chain carries TRBV2 and TRBJ1-2; D is undetermined. Germline CDR1 is SNHLY and CDR2 is FYNNEI. V dropped 3 bases and J dropped 1 base, with 3 bases sitting between them. This CDR3 spans 12 amino acids. CDR3 residues: CASSESNYGYTF. DNA of the CDR3: TGTGCCAGCAGTGAGAGTAACTATGGCTACACCTTC. Looking up the rest from reference TRBV2 and TRBJ1-2 gives the full variable domain: EPEVTQTPSHQVTQMGQEVILRCVPISNHLYFYWYRQILGQKVEFLVSFYNNEISEKSEIFDDQFSVERPDGSNFTLKIRSTKLEDSAMYFCASSESNYGYTFGSGTRLTVV.

The chain is built from TRBV4-1 and TRBJ1-6, with 7 bases lining up with TRBD1. Germline CDR1 and CDR2: MGHRA and YSYEKL. J gave up 10 bases and V 1 base, and 7 bases lay outside the gene matches. The CDR3 spans 15 residues. The CDR3 sequence is CASSQGTGLSSPLHF. The CDR3, as DNA: TGCGCCAGCAGCCAAGGGACAGGACTTTCGTCACCCCTCCACTTT.

This clone was observed a few times. The chain combines TRBV7-2 with TRBJ1-2; tentative D call: TRBD1 (5 bases). Germline V CDR1 and CDR2: SGHTA, FQGNSA. The CDR3 is made up of 12 amino acids. Trimming pared 8 bases from V and 8 bases from J, leaving 15 bases between. CDR3 DNA sequence: TGTGCCAGCGGGACTCCTCCTGGGGGCTACACCTTC. Translated: CASGTPPGGYTF.

Remarks on this clone: The same CDR3 also results from other DNA sequences found in this sample. This chain uses TRBV18 with TRBJ2-5; tentatively, D is TRBD2 (5 bases). Germline CDR1 and CDR2: KGHSH and LQKENI. This CDR3 has 13 residues. V gave up 3 bases and J gave up 3 bases, with 8 bases separating them. The CDR3 loop reads CASSPRREETQYF. In nucleotides, the CDR3 is TGTGCCAGCTCACCTCGGCGGGAAGAGACCCAGTACTTC.